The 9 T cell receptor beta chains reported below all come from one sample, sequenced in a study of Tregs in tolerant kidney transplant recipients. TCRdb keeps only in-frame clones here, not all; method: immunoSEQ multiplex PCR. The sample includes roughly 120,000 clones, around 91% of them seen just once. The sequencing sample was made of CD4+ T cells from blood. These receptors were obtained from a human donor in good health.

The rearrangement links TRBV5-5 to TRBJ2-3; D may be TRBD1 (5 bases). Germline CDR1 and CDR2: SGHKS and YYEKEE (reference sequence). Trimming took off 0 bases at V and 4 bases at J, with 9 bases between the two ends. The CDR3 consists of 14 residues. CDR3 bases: TGTGCCAGCAGCTTGGGGGGCGCGGCAGATACGCAGTATTTT. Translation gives CASSLGGAADTQYF.

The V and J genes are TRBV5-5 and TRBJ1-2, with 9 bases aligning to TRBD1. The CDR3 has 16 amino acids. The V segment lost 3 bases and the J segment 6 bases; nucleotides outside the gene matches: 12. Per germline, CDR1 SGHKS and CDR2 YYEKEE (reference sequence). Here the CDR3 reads CASSSNLPQGADGYTF. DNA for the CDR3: TGTGCCAGCAGCTCGAACTTGCCACAGGGGGCCGATGGCTACACCTTC. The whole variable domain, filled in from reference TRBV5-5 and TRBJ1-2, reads DAGVTQSPTHLIKTRGQQVTLRCSPISGHKSVSWYQQVLGQGPQFIFQYYEKEERGRGNFPDRFSARQFPNYSSELNVNALLLGDSALYLCASSSNLPQGADGYTFGSGTRLTVV.

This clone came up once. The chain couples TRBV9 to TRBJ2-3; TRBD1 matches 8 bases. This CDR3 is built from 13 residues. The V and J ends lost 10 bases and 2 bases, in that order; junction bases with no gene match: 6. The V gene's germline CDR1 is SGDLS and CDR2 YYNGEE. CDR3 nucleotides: TGTGCCTCCTCAGGGGGCCCCACAGATACGCAGTATTTT. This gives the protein CASSGGPTDTQYF.

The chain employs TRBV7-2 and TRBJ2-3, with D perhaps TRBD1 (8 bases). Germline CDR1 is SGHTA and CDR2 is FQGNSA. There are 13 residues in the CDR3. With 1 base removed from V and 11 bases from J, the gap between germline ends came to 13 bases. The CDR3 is CASSLDRGGRQYF. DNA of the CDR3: TGTGCCAGCAGCTTAGACAGGGGGGGCAGGCAGTATTTT.

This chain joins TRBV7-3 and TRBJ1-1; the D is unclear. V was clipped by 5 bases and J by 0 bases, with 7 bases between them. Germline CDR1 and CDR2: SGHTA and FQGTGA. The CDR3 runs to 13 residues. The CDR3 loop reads CASSSYMNTEAFF. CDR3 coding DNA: TGTGCCAGCAGCAGCTACATGAACACTGAAGCTTTCTTT. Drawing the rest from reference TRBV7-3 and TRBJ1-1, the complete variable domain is GAGVSQTPSNKVTEKGKYVELRCDPISGHTALYWYRQSLGQGPEFLIYFQGTGAADDSGLPNDRFFAVRPEGSVSTLKIQRTERGDSAVYLCASSSYMNTEAFFGQGTRLTVV.

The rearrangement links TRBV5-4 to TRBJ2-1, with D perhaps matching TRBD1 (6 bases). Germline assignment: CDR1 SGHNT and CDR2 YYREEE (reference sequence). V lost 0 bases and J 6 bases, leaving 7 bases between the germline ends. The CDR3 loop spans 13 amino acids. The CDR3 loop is CASSLGGPNEQFF. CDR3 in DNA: TGTGCCAGCAGCTTGGGGGGGCCCAATGAGCAGTTCTTC.

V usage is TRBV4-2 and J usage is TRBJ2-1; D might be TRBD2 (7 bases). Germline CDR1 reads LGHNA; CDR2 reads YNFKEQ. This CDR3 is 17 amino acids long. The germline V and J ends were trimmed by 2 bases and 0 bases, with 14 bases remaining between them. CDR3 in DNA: TGTGCCAGCAGCCAAAGGAGAGGGGGGGTCTCCTACAATGAGCAGTTCTTC. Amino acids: CASSQRRGGVSYNEQFF.

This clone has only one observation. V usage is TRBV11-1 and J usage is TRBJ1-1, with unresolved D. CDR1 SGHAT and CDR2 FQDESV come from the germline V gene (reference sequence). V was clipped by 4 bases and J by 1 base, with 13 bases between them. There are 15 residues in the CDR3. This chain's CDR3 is CASSSAITKNTEAFF. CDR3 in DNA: TGTGCCAGCAGCTCAGCGATTACAAAGAACACTGAAGCTTTCTTT. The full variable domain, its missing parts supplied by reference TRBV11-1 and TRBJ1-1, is EAEVAQSPRYKITEKSQAVAFWCDPISGHATLYWYRQILGQGPELLVQFQDESVVDDSQLPKDRFSAERLKGVDSTLKIQPAELGDSAMYLCASSSAITKNTEAFFGQGTRLTVV.

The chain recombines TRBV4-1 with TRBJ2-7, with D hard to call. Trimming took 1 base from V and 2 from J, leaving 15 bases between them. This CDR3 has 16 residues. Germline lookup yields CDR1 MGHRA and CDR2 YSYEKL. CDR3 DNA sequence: TGCGCCAGCAGCCAAGCCCTGTACGGGTCCCCCTACGAGCAGTACTTC. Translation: CASSQALYGSPYEQYF.